The 5 T cell receptor beta chains below come from one sample, sequenced in a study of blood T cell repertoires in COVID-19. The repertoire was sequenced with immunoSEQ multiplex PCR; TCRdb's copy has only in-frame clones and lacks some. Of 130,000 or so clones in the sample, approximately 84% are singletons; the top ten hold about 12%. Sample: peripheral blood. The receptors stem from a woman aged 60-75 years with acute or convalescent COVID-19.

The chain couples TRBV6-1 to TRBJ1-2; perhaps TRBD1 as D (5 bases). The length of the CDR3 is 14 residues. Germline CDR1 and CDR2: MNHNS and SASEGT. Trimming removed 0 bases at V and 8 bases at J, with 13 bases between. The chain's CDR3 is CASSEASRVSGYTF. The CDR3 nucleotides are TGTGCCAGCAGTGAAGCAAGCAGGGTCAGCGGCTACACCTTC.

This chain joins TRBV3-1 (or the pseudogene TRBV3-2) and TRBJ1-5; tentative D call: TRBD1 (5 bases). Per germline, CDR1 LGHDT and CDR2 YNNKEL (reference sequence). This CDR3 has 13 residues. V was cut by 8 bases and J by 7 bases, with 15 bases left in between. CDR3: CASSGGVNQPQHF. CDR3 DNA: TGTGCCAGCTCAGGAGGGGTTAACCAGCCCCAGCATTTT.

The rearrangement uses TRBV6-4 and TRBJ1-5, with D tentatively TRBD1 (5 bases). CDR1 and CDR2 from the germline V gene are MRHNA and SNTAGT. This CDR3 comprises 15 residues. V lost 3 bases, J lost 4 bases, and 13 bases lay in between. CDR3 residues: CASSEQAWPNQPQHF. The CDR3 coding sequence is TGTGCCAGCAGTGAACAGGCTTGGCCTAATCAGCCCCAGCATTTT.

The chain is built from TRBV7-7 and TRBJ2-7, with D possibly matching TRBD1 (6 bases). In germline, CDR1 is SSHAT, CDR2 FNYEAQ (reference sequence). The CDR3 runs 13 residues. Trimming cost V 1 base and J 2 bases, with 6 bases left between them. In DNA form, the CDR3 reads TGTGCCAGCAGCTTAGGGACAGCCTACGAGCAGTACTTC. Amino acid sequence: CASSLGTAYEQYF.

This clone was counted at least ten times. J is TRBJ2-1 and V is TRBV5-1; 14 nucleotides line up with TRBD2. V lost 9 bases to trimming and J lost 7 bases; unmatched junction nucleotides: 9. The CDR3 spans 15 residues. In germline, CDR1 is SGHRS, CDR2 YFSETQ. The CDR3 sequence is CATTSRLAGGNEQFF. As DNA, the CDR3 is TGCGCCACTACGTCACGACTAGCGGGGGGGAATGAGCAGTTCTTC.